The present entry profiles one TCR beta chain with its context. The antigen remains undetermined. Here immunoSEQ multiplex PCR was the method, and the copy in TCRdb shows in-frame clones only, minus some. The sample carries 80,000 to 100,000 clones, approximately 85% recorded once. The record originates from a study of radiotherapy plus CTLA-4 blockade in lung cancer. The wider study: Among patients, 15% to 20% showed objective responses, and around 30% had disease control.

Findings and caveats of the study: With interferon-beta, early dynamics of blood T cell clones were reported to best predict response.

The CDR3 has 13 amino acids. Trimming stripped 5 bases from V and 4 bases from J, with 11 bases between. CDR1 is SSHAT and CDR2 is FNYEAQ in the germline V gene (reference sequence). Sequencing was performed on peripheral blood, taken from a patient treated with radiotherapy plus ipilimumab. V and J are TRBV7-7 and TRBJ2-5, with a weak D call TRBD2 (5 bases). The sequence came from a human donor with non-small cell lung cancer who had a partial response to radiotherapy plus ipilimumab. CDR3 protein: CASSRYAGETQYF. The CDR3 DNA reads TGTGCCAGCAGCCGATATGCGGGAGAGACCCAGTACTTC.